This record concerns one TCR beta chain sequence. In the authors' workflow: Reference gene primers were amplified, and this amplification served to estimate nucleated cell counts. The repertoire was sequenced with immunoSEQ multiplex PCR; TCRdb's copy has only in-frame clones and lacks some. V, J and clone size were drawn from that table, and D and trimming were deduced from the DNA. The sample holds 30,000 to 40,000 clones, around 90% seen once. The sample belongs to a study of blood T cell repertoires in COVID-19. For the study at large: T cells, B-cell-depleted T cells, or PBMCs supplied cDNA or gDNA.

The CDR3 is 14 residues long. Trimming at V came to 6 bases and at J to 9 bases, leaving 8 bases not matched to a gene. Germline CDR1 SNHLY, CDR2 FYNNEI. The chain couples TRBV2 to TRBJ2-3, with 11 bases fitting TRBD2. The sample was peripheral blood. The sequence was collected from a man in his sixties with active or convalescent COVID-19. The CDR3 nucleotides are TGTGCCAGCAGAAACGGACTAGCGGGTAGCACGCAGTATTTT. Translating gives CASRNGLAGSTQYF. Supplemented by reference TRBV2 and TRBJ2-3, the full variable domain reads EPEVTQTPSHQVTQMGQEVILRCVPISNHLYFYWYRQILGQKVEFLVSFYNNEISEKSEIFDDQFSVERPDGSNFTLKIRSTKLEDSAMYFCASRNGLAGSTQYFGPGTRLTVL.